This TCR beta chain was identified in a study of blood T cell repertoires in COVID-19. About the study: Acute-phase and convalescent COVID-19 samples originated in the United States, Italy and Spain. PBMCs, B-cell-depleted T cells, or T cells provided the cDNA or gDNA that made up the material.

As processed by the authors: Counts of nucleated cells, estimated from reference gene primer amplification, were obtained. The table came from immunoSEQ multiplex PCR; TCRdb's copy has only in-frame clones and leaves some out. V, J and clone size reflect that table, while D and trimming were determined from the DNA. The sample has 230,000 or so clones, more than 70% seen once. Germline V gene lookup returns CDR1 SGHDT and CDR2 YYEEEE. The CDR3 runs 17 residues. The V segment lost 1 base and the J segment 0 bases; nucleotides outside the gene matches: 8. In assigning cohorts, the study relied on participant-reported clinical history.

The chain combines TRBV5-6 with TRBJ1-2, with 8 nucleotides matching TRBD1. This TCR derives from a woman in her thirties or forties with acute COVID-19. Sequenced sample: PBMCs or T cells enriched from blood (not recorded which). The CDR3 DNA is TGTGCCAGCAGCTTGCAGACAGGGGCCCAAGCTAACTATGGCTACACCTTC. This codes for CASSLQTGAQANYGYTF.